The sequence of this T cell receptor beta chain was determined in a study of T cells in Graves' hyperthyroidism and ophthalmopathy. Unmatched junction bases numbered 15, after V lost 8 bases and J lost 6 bases. The CDR3 runs to 14 residues. CDR1 GTSNPN and CDR2 SVGIG come from the germline V gene (reference sequence). In regard to this clonotype: Its cognate antigen is unknown.

Cells are PBMCs isolated from approximately 9.2 ml of fresh blood. RNA transcripts served as the template for amplifying TCR beta CDR3 regions. HTBI primers drove first-round RT-PCR of the TCR CDR3. TCRdb re-analysed the multiplex PCR reads in MiXCR, keeping a single row per CDR3 protein. The sample has roughly 350,000 distinct CDR3 sequences, about 15% seen once. The study's findings and limits: In the blood, most expanded thyroid clonotypes above 0.001 appeared as well. Ophthalmopathy, as predicted by the model, came a median about six months after the prediction.

Material: blood. This clonotype was sampled from a woman aged 25 to 39 with Graves' hyperthyroidism. The V gene is TRBV30, the J gene TRBJ1-1; 7 bases map to TRBD1. The CDR3 bases are TGTGCCCGAGGGCAGGGGGAACTCTTGGCTGAAGCTTTCTTT. Encoded protein: CARGQGELLAEAFF.